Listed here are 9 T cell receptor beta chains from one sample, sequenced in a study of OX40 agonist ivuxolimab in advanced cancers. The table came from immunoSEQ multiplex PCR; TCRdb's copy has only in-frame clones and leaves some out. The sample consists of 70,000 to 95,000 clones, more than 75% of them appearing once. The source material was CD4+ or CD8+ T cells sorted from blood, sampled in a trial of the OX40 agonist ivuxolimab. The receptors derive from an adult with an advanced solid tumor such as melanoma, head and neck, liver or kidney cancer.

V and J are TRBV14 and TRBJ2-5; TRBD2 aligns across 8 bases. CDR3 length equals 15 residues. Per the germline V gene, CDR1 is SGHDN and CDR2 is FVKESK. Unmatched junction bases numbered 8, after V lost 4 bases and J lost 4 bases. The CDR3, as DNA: TGTGCCAGCAGCCCCCAAGCGGGAGCAGGAGAGACCCAGTACTTC. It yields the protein CASSPQAGAGETQYF.

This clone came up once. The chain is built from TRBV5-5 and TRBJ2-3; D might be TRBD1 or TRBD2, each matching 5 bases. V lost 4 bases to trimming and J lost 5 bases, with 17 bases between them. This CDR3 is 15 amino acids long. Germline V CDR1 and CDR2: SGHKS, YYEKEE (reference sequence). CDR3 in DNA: TGTGCCAGCAGCAGGGGACCAATGGGCCAAGATACGCAGTATTTT. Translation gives CASSRGPMGQDTQYF.

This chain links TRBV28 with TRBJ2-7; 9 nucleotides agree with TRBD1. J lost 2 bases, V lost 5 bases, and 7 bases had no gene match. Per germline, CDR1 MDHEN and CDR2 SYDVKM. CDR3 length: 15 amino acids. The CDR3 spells CASSPGDRAPYEQYF. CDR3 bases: TGTGCCAGCAGTCCGGGGGACAGGGCCCCCTACGAGCAGTACTTC.

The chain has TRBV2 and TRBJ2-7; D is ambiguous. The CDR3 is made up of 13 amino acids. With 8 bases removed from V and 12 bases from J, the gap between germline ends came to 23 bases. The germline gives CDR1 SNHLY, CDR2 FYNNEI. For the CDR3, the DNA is TGTGCCAGCTCAGTAATGGATGCTCAAGACCGGTACTTC. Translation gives CASSVMDAQDRYF.

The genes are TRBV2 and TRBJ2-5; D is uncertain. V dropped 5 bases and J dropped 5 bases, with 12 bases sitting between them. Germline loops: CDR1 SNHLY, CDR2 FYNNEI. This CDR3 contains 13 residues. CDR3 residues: CASSKETHETQYF. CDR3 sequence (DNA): TGTGCCAGCAGTAAGGAGACCCACGAGACCCAGTACTTC.

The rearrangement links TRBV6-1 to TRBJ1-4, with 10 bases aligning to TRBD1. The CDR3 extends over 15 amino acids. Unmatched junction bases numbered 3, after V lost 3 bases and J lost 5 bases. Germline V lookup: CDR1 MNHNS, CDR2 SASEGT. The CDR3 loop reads CASSDATGGNEKLFF. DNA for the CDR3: TGTGCCAGCAGTGACGCGACAGGGGGCAATGAAAAACTGTTTTTT.

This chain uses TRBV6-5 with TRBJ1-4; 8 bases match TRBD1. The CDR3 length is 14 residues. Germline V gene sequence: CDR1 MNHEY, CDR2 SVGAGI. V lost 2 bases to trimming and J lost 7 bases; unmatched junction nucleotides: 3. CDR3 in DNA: TGTGCCAGCAGTTACCAGGGGGCAGGTGAAAAACTGTTTTTT. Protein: CASSYQGAGEKLFF.

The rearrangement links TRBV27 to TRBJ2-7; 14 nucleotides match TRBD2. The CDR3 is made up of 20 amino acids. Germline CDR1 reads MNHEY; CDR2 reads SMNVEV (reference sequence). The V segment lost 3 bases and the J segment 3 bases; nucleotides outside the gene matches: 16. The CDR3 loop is CASSLVPLGLAGGARYEQYF. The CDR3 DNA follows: TGTGCCAGCAGTTTGGTCCCGCTCGGACTAGCGGGGGGAGCCCGCTACGAGCAGTACTTC.

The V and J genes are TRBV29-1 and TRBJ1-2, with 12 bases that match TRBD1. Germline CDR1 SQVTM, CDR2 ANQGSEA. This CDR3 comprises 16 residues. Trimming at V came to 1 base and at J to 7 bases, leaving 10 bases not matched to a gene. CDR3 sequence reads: CSVEVRDRGRGFGYTF. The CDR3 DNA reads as TGCAGCGTTGAAGTCCGGGACAGGGGGCGCGGATTTGGCTACACCTTC. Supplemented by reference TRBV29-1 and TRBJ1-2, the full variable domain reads SAVISQKPSRDICQRGTSLTIQCQVDSQVTMMFWYRQQPGQSLTLIATANQGSEATYESGFVIDKFPISRPNLTFSTLTVSNMSPEDSSIYLCSVEVRDRGRGFGYTFGSGTRLTVV.